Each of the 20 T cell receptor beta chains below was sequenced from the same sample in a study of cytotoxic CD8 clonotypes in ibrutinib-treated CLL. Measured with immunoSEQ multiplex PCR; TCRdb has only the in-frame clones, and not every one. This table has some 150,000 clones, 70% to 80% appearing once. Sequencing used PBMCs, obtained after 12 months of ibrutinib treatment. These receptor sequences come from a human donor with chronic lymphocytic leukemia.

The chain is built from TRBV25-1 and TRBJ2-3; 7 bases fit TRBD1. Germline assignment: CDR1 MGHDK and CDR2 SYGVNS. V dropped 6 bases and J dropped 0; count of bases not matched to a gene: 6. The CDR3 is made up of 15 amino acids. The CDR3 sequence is CASSGDRLSTDTQYF. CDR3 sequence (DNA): TGTGCCAGCAGCGGGGACAGACTAAGCACAGATACGCAGTATTTT. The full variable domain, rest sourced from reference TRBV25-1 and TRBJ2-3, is EADIYQTPRYLVIGTGKKITLECSQTMGHDKMYWYQQDPGMELHLIHYSYGVNSTEKGDLSSESTVSRIRTEHFPLTLESARPSHTSQYLCASSGDRLSTDTQYFGPGTRLTVL.

This CDR3 reads CASSPLYDRGQGNTEAFF. CDR3 DNA: TGTGCCAGCTCACCGCTATACGACAGGGGGCAAGGGAACACTGAAGCTTTCTTT. The chain recombines TRBV18 with TRBJ1-1; TRBD1 agrees at 10 bases. J lost 1 base, V lost 3 bases, and 11 bases had no gene match. Germline V gene lookup returns CDR1 KGHSH and CDR2 LQKENI. The CDR3 totals 18 residues.

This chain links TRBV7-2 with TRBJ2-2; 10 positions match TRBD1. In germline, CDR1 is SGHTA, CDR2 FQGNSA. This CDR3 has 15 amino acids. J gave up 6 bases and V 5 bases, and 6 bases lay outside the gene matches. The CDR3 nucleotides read TGTGCCAGCAGCGTACGGACAGGGGGTGCCGGGGAGCTGTTTTTT. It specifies CASSVRTGGAGELFF.

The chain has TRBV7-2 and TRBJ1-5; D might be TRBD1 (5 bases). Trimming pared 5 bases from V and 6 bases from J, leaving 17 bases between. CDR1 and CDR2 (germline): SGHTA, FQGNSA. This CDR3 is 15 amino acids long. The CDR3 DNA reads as TGTGCCAGCAGCCCCTTGGTTGGGGGAGGTCAGCCCCAGCATTTT. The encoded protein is CASSPLVGGGQPQHF.

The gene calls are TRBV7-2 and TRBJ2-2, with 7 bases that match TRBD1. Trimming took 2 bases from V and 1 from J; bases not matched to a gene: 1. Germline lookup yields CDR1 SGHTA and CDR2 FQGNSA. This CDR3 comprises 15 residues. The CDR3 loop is CASSLRQGNTGELFF. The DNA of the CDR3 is TGTGCCAGCAGCTTACGACAGGGGAACACCGGGGAGCTGTTTTTT.

The CDR3 DNA is TGTGCCAGCAGTCCCAGGGACCCCGCCTCTGGAAACACCATATATTTT. Its protein product is CASSPRDPASGNTIYF. This chain joins TRBV7-2 and TRBJ1-3; possibly TRBD1 for D (5 bases). CDR1 is SGHTA and CDR2 is FQGNSA in the germline V gene. The V end lost 6 bases, the J end lost 0 bases, and 15 bases lay between the germline ends. CDR3 length: 16 amino acids. Full variable domain (remainder filled in from reference TRBV7-2 and TRBJ1-3): GAGVSQSPSNKVTEKGKDVELRCDPISGHTALYWYRQSLGQGLEFLIYFQGNSAPDKSGLPSDRFSAERTGGSVSTLTIQRTQQEDSAVYLCASSPRDPASGNTIYFGEGSWLTVV.

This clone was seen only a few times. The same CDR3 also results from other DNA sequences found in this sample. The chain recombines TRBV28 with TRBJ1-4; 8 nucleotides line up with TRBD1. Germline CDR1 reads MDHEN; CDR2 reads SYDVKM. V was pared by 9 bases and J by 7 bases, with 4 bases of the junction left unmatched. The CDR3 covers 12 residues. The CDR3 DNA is TGTGCCAGTAGACAGGGGATTGAAAAACTGTTTTTT. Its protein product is CASRQGIEKLFF.

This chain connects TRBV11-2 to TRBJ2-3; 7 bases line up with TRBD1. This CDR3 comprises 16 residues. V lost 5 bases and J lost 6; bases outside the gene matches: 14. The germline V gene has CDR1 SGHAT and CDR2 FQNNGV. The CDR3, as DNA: TGTGCCAGCAGCCCTGTGACAGGGCACTGGCTGGATACGCAGTATTTT. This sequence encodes CASSPVTGHWLDTQYF.

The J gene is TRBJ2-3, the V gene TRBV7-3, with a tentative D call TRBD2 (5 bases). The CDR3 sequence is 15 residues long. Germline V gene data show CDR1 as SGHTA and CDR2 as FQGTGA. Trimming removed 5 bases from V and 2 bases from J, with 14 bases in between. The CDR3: CASSHGWTATDTQYF. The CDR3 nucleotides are TGTGCCAGCAGCCACGGGTGGACTGCCACAGATACGCAGTATTTT.

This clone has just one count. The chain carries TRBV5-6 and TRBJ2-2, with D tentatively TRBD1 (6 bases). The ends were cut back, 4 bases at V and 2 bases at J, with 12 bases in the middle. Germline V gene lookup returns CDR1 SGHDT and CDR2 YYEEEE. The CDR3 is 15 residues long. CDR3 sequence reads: CASSLRTENTGELFF. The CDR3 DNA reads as TGTGCCAGCAGCCTCCGGACAGAAAACACCGGGGAGCTGTTTTTT.

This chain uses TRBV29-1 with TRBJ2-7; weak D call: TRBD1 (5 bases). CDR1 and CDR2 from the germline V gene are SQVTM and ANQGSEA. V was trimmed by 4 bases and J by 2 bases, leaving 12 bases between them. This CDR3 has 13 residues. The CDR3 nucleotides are TGCAGCGTTGTAACCAGGGTTACCTACGAGCAGTACTTC. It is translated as CSVVTRVTYEQYF.

In DNA, the CDR3 is TGTGCCAGTAGTCCGGACAGGGGGCTTCAGCCCCAGCATTTT. It codes for CASSPDRGLQPQHF. V and J are TRBV19 and TRBJ1-5, with 11 bases aligning to TRBD1. The V gene's germline CDR1 is LNHDA and CDR2 SQIVND (reference sequence). The J segment lost 6 bases and the V segment lost 5 bases, leaving 3 bases of the junction unmatched. This CDR3 is built from 14 residues.

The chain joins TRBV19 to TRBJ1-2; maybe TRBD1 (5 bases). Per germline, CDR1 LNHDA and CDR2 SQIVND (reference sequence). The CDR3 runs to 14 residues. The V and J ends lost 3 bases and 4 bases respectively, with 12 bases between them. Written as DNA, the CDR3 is TGTGCCAGTAGTATCACGACAGTATTCTATGGCTACACCTTC. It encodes CASSITTVFYGYTF.

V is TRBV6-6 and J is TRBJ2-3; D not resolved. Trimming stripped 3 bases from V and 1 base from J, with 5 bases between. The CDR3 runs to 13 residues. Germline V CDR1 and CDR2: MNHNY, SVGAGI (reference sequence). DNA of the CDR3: TGTGCCAGCAGTTATTCAGGCACAGATACGCAGTATTTT. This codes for CASSYSGTDTQYF.

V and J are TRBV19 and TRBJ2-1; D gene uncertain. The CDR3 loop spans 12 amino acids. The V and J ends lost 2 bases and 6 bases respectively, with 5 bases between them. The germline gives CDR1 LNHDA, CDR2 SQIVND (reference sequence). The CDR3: CASSIQPNEQFF. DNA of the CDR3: TGTGCCAGTAGTATACAGCCCAATGAGCAGTTCTTC.

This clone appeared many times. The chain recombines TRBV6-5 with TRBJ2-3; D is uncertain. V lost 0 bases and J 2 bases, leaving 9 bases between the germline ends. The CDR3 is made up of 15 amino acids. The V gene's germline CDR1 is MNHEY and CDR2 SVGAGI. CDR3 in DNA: TGTGCCAGCAGTTACTCCGGGCCTCACACAGATACGCAGTATTTT. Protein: CASSYSGPHTDTQYF.

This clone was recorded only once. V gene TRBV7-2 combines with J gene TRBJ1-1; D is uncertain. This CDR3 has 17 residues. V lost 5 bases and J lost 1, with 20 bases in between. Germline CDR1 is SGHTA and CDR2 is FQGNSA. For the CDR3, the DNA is TGTGCCAGCAGCCGAACGGGCCGGGTTCGGTCGAACACTGAAGCTTTCTTT. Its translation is CASSRTGRVRSNTEAFF.

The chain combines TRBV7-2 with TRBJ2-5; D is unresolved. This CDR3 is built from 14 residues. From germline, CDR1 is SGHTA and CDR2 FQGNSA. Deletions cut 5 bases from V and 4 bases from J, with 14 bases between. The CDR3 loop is CASSMIDQTETQYF. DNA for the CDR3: TGTGCCAGCAGCATGATAGACCAGACAGAGACCCAGTACTTC.

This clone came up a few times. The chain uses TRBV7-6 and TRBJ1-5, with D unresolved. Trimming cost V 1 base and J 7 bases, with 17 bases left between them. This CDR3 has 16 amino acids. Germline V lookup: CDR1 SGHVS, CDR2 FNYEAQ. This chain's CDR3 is CASSLVPDSSGQPQHF. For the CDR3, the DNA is TGTGCCAGCAGCTTAGTACCCGATTCCTCCGGGCAGCCCCAGCATTTT. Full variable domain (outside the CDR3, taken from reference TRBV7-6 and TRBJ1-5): GAGVSQSPRYKVTKRGQDVALRCDPISGHVSLYWYRQALGQGPEFLTYFNYEAQQDKSGLPNDRFSAERPEGSISTLTIQRTEQRDSAMYRCASSLVPDSSGQPQHFGDGTRLSIL.

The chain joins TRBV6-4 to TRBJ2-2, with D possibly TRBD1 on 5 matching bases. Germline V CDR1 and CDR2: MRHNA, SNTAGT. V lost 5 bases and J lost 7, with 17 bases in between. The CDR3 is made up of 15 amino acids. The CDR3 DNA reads TGTGCCAGCAGTTATGGGGCATCTTCTGGCGGGGAGCTGTTTTTT. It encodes CASSYGASSGGELFF.